Ten or more counts support the clone carrying this T cell receptor beta chain. The cohort's ophthalmopathy patients, a group with duration under 3 months, had a Clinical Activity Score of at least 3 and a NOSPECS grade of at least 4. Out of 10 ml of fresh peripheral blood came the PBMCs. What was amplified from RNA transcripts were TCR beta CDR3 regions. Initially, a first-round RT-PCR of the TCR CDR3 employed the HTBI primer set. TCRdb re-called the multiplex PCR reads through MiXCR, storing one row per CDR3 protein. The repertoire holds some 350,000 distinct CDR3 sequences, roughly 15% seen once, with roughly 20% in the top ten. The data originate from a study of T cells in Graves' hyperthyroidism and ophthalmopathy. The ends were cut back, 0 bases at V and 4 bases at J, with 7 bases in the middle. CDR1 SGHAT and CDR2 FQNNGV come from the germline V gene. The CDR3 covers 13 residues.

Sequencing was performed on blood. This sequence joins TRBV11-2 and TRBJ2-7; D is ambiguous. The receptor's source is a woman aged 60-70 years with Graves' ophthalmopathy. The CDR3 region is CASSLEGIYEQYF. The CDR3 bases are TGTGCCAGCAGCTTAGAAGGCATTTACGAGCAGTACTTC.